This T cell receptor (beta chain) was recovered during a study of cytomegalovirus exposure and HLA in healthy donors. Overall study: Previous work identified roughly 120 million unique TCR beta sequences from 150 million to 200 million T cells.

V dropped 5 bases and J dropped 7; count of bases not matched to a gene: 15. The CDR3 is 19 amino acids. Germline V gene sequence: CDR1 MGHRA, CDR2 YSYEKL. Study findings and constraints: Judged likely to be a sequencing artifact was a cluster of highly shared sequence variants. Later examination showed HLA-associated TCR beta chains had greater clonal expansion than equally common others.

In the PCR, 60 Vbeta and 13 Jbeta primers were used. Generated by immunoSEQ multiplex PCR, the TCRdb table keeps only in-frame clones and is missing some. The data show 95,000 to 110,000 clones, with around 80% seen just once and roughly 5.4% held by the top ten. Of note for this clone: The antigen remains unidentified.

Specimen: PBMCs. The TCR originated in a woman between 18 and 29 years old in good health and CMV-seropositive. The chain employs TRBV4-1 and TRBJ2-2; 14 bases map to TRBD2. The CDR3 here is CASSLLPGTSGSAVGELFF. The CDR3 region has the DNA TGCGCCAGCAGCTTGCTTCCGGGGACTAGCGGGAGCGCTGTCGGGGAGCTGTTTTTT.